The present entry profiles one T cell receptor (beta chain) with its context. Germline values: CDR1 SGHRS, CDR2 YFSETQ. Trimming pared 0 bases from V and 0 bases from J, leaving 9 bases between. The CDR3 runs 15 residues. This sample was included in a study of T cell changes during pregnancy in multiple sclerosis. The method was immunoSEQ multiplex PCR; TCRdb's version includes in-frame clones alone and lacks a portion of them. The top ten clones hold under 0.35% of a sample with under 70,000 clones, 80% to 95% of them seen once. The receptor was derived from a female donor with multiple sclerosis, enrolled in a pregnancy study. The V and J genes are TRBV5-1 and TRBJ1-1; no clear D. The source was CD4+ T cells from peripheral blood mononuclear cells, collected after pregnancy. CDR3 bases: TGCGCCAGCAGCTTGGATACAGCCATGAACACTGAAGCTTTCTTT. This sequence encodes CASSLDTAMNTEAFF.